Following are 4 T cell receptor beta chains from one sample sequenced in a study of cytomegalovirus exposure and HLA in healthy donors. Libraries were prepared by immunoSEQ multiplex PCR; TCRdb keeps only in-frame clonotypes and omits some of them. The sample lists some 70,000 clones; around four fifths were seen once. The sample was PBMCs. The origin of the receptors is a man aged 30-40 years in good health and CMV-seronegative.

This chain joins TRBV27 and TRBJ2-5; no definite D call. Trimming removed 5 bases from V and 2 bases from J, with 12 bases in between. This CDR3 is 14 amino acids long. From germline, CDR1 is MNHEY and CDR2 SMNVEV (reference sequence). The CDR3 reads CASSPLYLQETQYF. Here the CDR3 DNA reads TGTGCCAGCAGTCCACTTTACTTGCAAGAGACCCAGTACTTC.

This chain uses TRBV4-2 with TRBJ2-2; TRBD2 matches 9 bases. V gave up 4 bases and J gave up 7 bases; unmatched junction bases: 13. The CDR3 runs to 17 residues. In germline, CDR1 is LGHNA, CDR2 YNFKEQ. For the CDR3, the DNA is TGTGCCAGCAGCCCGCTCACGGGACTAGCTCCTATCGGGGAGCTGTTTTTT. This sequence encodes CASSPLTGLAPIGELFF.

The rearrangement uses TRBV27 and TRBJ2-5; D possibly corresponds to TRBD1 (5 bases). Germline V gene sequence: CDR1 MNHEY, CDR2 SMNVEV (reference sequence). The CDR3 loop spans 13 amino acids. Trimming took off 6 bases at V and 5 bases at J, with 13 bases between the two ends. CDR3 sequence (DNA): TGTGCCAGCAGCTTCAGGGTAGACGAGACCCAGTACTTC. Its protein is CASSFRVDETQYF.

The V gene is TRBV27, the J gene TRBJ2-4; D might be TRBD1 (5 bases). CDR3 length: 14 amino acids. The germline gives CDR1 MNHEY, CDR2 SMNVEV (reference sequence). V shed 5 bases and J shed 2 bases, with 10 bases lying between them. The CDR3 loop is CASSDSTTKNIQYF. The CDR3 region has the DNA TGTGCCAGCAGTGACAGTACCACCAAAAACATTCAGTACTTC.